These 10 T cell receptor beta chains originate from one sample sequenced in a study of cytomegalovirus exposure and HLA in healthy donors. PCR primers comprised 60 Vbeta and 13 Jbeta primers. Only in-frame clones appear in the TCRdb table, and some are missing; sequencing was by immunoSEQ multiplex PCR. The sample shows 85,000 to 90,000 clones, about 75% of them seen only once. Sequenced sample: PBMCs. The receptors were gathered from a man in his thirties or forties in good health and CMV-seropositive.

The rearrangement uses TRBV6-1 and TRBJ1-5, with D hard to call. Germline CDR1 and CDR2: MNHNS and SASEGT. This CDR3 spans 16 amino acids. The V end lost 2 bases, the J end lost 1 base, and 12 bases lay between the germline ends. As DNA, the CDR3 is TGTGCCAGCAGTGAACTGGGAGTCGGGAGCAATCAGCCCCAGCATTTT. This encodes CASSELGVGSNQPQHF.

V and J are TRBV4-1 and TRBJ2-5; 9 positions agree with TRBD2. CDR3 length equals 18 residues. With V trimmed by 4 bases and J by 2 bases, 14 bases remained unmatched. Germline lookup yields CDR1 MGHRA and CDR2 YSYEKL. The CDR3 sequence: CASSLPSSGEGPQETQYF. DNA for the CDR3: TGCGCCAGCAGCCTTCCCTCTAGCGGGGAGGGGCCGCAAGAGACCCAGTACTTC.

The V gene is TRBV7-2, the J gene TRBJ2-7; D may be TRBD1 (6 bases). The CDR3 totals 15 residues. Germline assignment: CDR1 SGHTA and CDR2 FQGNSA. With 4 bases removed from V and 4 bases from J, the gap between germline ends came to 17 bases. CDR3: CASSSRDKNDYEQYF. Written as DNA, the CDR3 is TGTGCCAGCAGCTCCCGGGACAAGAACGATTACGAGCAGTACTTC.

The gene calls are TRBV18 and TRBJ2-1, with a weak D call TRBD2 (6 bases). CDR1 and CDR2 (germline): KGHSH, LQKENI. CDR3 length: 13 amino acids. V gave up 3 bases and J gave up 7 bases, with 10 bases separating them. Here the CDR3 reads CASSPGLGNEQFF. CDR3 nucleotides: TGTGCCAGCTCACCGGGACTCGGGAATGAGCAGTTCTTC.

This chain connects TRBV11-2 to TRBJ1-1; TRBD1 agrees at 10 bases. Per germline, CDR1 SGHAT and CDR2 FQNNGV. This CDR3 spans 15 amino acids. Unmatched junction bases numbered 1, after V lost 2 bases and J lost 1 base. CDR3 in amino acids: CASSLRQGANTEAFF. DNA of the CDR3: TGTGCCAGCAGCTTAAGACAGGGGGCGAACACTGAAGCTTTCTTT.

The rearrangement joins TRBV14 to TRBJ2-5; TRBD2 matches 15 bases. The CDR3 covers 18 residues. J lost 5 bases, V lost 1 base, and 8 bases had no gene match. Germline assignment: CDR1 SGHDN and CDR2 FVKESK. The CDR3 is CASSQVRTSGGARETQYF. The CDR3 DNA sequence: TGTGCCAGCAGCCAAGTACGGACTAGCGGGGGGGCCAGGGAGACCCAGTACTTC.

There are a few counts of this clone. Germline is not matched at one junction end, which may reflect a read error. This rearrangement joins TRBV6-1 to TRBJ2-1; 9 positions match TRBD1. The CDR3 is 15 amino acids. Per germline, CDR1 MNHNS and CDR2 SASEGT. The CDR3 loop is CASREAGTGSYEQFF. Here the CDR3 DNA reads TGTGCCAGCAGGGAAGCCGGGACAGGGAGTTATGAGCAGTTCTTC.

The chain's CDR3 is CASRAGPVDYGYTF. Here the CDR3 DNA reads TGTGCCAGTAGGGCGGGGCCCGTGGACTATGGCTACACCTTC. This rearrangement joins TRBV19 to TRBJ1-2; possibly TRBD1 for D (5 bases). Germline lookup yields CDR1 LNHDA and CDR2 SQIVND (reference sequence). The CDR3 runs 14 residues. Deletions cut 6 bases from V and 3 bases from J, with 14 bases between.

CDR3: CASSIGLAGNTDTQYF. The CDR3 region has the DNA TGTGCCAGCAGTATCGGACTAGCGGGGAACACAGATACGCAGTATTTT. The chain employs TRBV7-9 and TRBJ2-3; 12 bases fit TRBD2. The germline gives CDR1 SEHNR, CDR2 FQNEAQ (reference sequence). Trimming cost V 6 bases and J 2 bases; bases outside gene matches: 6. CDR3 length: 16 amino acids.

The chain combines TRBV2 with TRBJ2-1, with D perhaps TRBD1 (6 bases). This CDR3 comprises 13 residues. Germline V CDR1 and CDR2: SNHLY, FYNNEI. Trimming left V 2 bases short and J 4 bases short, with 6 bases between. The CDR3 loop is CASSETGYNEQFF. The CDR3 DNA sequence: TGTGCCAGCAGTGAAACAGGGTACAATGAGCAGTTCTTC. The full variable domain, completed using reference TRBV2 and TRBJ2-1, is EPEVTQTPSHQVTQMGQEVILRCVPISNHLYFYWYRQILGQKVEFLVSFYNNEISEKSEIFDDQFSVERPDGSNFTLKIRSTKLEDSAMYFCASSETGYNEQFFGPGTRLTVL.